This T cell receptor beta chain was found in a study of follicular helper T cells after annual influenza vaccination. This clone was found once. Germline V gene lookup returns CDR1 SGHTA and CDR2 FQGNSA. The CDR3 runs to 16 residues. Trimming stripped 5 bases from V and 4 bases from J, with 17 bases between. This table comes from immunoSEQ multiplex PCR, and its TCRdb copy is limited to in-frame clones, with some not included. The sample lists over a thousand clones, around 65% occurring once. This sample's time point: 2014-2015 season, 7 days after vaccination. Here the sequenced sample was CXCR5+ CD38+ circulating T follicular helper cells from blood, taken 7 days after influenza vaccination. Subset: circulating Tfh, non-naive CD4+CXCR5+PD-1+ (ICOS+CD38+ or ICOS-CD38-). The receptor was derived from an adult who received the influenza vaccine. This rearrangement joins TRBV7-2 to TRBJ2-2, with D perhaps TRBD2 (5 bases). The CDR3, as DNA: TGTGCCAGCAGCCCAGACACTGGGAGACGCACCGGGGAGCTGTTTTTT. Amino acids: CASSPDTGRRTGELFF.